This TCR beta chain appears in the sequencing data of a study of T cell repertoires in cytomegalovirus infection. Whole-study context: Public TCR beta signatures were indicative of both CMV infection and a matching HLA type.

Study findings and constraints: Predominance within the ex vivo response was attributable to HLA-C-restricted CMV-specific TCR beta clonotypes.

Germline CDR1 and CDR2: MDHEN and SYDVKM. Trimming shortened V by 3 bases and J by 4 bases, and 15 bases separated the two germline ends. The CDR3 spans 15 residues. Of note for this clonotype: Its target is unknown.

Via MiXCR, TCRdb re-called the reads, giving one row per CDR3 protein. The sample includes hundreds of thousands of distinct CDR3 sequences, 35% to 40% of them seen just once. The TCR sequence derives from a human donor in good health (CMV status not recorded). Some clones in this sample may be carry-over from other donors' samples. Sequencing was done on a sample of PBMCs. The chain combines TRBV28 with TRBJ1-2; D perhaps matches TRBD1 (5 bases). The CDR3 region is CASSFVRRGIYGYTF. The DNA for the CDR3 is TGTGCCAGCAGTTTTGTCAGGAGGGGAATCTATGGCTACACCTTC.